The 30 T cell receptor beta chains below were found in one sample sequenced in a study of T cell changes during pregnancy in multiple sclerosis. Data came from immunoSEQ multiplex PCR; TCRdb stores just in-frame clones and leaves some out. The profile shows fewer than 70,000 clones, roughly 87% of them singletons. Sequencing used peripheral blood, obtained in the first trimester of pregnancy. The receptors here all came from a female donor with multiple sclerosis, enrolled in a pregnancy study.

In this sample, this clone turned up many times. The chain links TRBV28 to TRBJ1-5, with 7 positions matching TRBD1. Losses at the gene ends were 5 bases for V and 5 bases for J; bases not matched to a gene: 15. The CDR3 length is 17 residues. Germline values: CDR1 MDHEN, CDR2 SYDVKM. The CDR3 DNA sequence: TGTGCCAGCAGTCCCCGGGGCTTCGACAGGGTCCATCAGCCCCAGCATTTT. This encodes CASSPRGFDRVHQPQHF. Full variable domain (missing parts from reference TRBV28 and TRBJ1-5): DVKVTQSSRYLVKRTGEKVFLECVQDMDHENMFWYRQDPGLGLRLIYFSYDVKMKEKGDIPEGYSVSREKKERFSLILESASTNQTSMYLCASSPRGFDRVHQPQHFGDGTRLSIL.

The V call is TRBV5-1, the J call TRBJ2-2; 8 nucleotides match TRBD1. V gave up 4 bases and J gave up 4 bases; unmatched junction bases: 3. This CDR3 is 14 amino acids long. Germline V gene data show CDR1 as SGHRS and CDR2 as YFSETQ. This CDR3 is CASSDGQGTGELFF. In DNA form, the CDR3 reads TGCGCCAGCAGCGACGGACAGGGCACCGGGGAGCTGTTTTTT.

The V call is TRBV18, the J call TRBJ1-1; D not certain. The CDR3 totals 14 residues. V shed 6 bases and J shed 0 bases, with 11 bases lying between them. CDR1 and CDR2 (germline): KGHSH, LQKENI. This CDR3 is CASSMTGMNTEAFF. The CDR3, as DNA: TGTGCCAGCTCGATGACGGGAATGAACACTGAAGCTTTCTTT.

J is TRBJ2-3 and V is TRBV9, with TRBD2 matching 10 bases. The CDR3 has 16 amino acids. J gave up 2 bases and V 3 bases, and 6 bases lay outside the gene matches. In germline, CDR1 is SGDLS, CDR2 YYNGEE. DNA for the CDR3: TGTGCCAGCAGCGAAGCGGGAGGGCCTCCCACAGATACGCAGTATTTT. This sequence encodes CASSEAGGPPTDTQYF. The full variable domain, in which reference TRBV9 and TRBJ2-3 provide the parts outside the CDR3, is DSGVTQTPKHLITATGQRVTLRCSPRSGDLSVYWYQQSLDQGLQFLIQYYNGEERAKGNILERFSAQQFPDLHSELNLSSLELGDSALYFCASSEAGGPPTDTQYFGPGTRLTVL.

As for this clone: Germline and junction disagree at one end, which may indicate a read error. V gene TRBV27 combines with J gene TRBJ1-5; no reliable D call. The germline V gene encodes CDR1 MNHEY and CDR2 SMNVEV (reference sequence). This CDR3 contains 15 residues. The CDR3 loop is CASSLSGSGNQPQHF. CDR3 DNA: TGTGCCAGCAGCTTATCCGGGTCTGGCAATCAGCCCCAGCATTTT.

The genes are TRBV7-9 and TRBJ1-2; weak D call: TRBD1 (6 bases). CDR1 and CDR2 (germline): SEHNR, FQNEAQ (reference sequence). The V end was cut by 1 base, the J end by 2 bases, with 8 bases between. CDR3 length: 14 residues. CDR3 nucleotide sequence: TGTGCCAGCAGCTTAGGAACAGGGAACTATGGCTACACCTTC. Residues: CASSLGTGNYGYTF.

The chain recombines TRBV19 with TRBJ1-1; possibly TRBD1 for D (5 bases). V lost 3 bases and J 3 bases, leaving 11 bases between the germline ends. The germline gives CDR1 LNHDA, CDR2 SQIVND (reference sequence). There are 14 residues in the CDR3. The CDR3 sequence: CASSILGGDTEAFF. The DNA of the CDR3 is TGTGCCAGTAGTATCCTCGGGGGAGACACTGAAGCTTTCTTT. The complete variable domain, with remaining parts taken from reference TRBV19 and TRBJ1-1, reads DGGITQSPKYLFRKEGQNVTLSCEQNLNHDAMYWYRQDPGQGLRLIYYSQIVNDFQKGDIAEGYSVSREKKESFPLTVTSAQKNPTAFYLCASSILGGDTEAFFGQGTRLTVV.

V usage is TRBV6-5 and J usage is TRBJ2-7; maybe TRBD2 (6 bases). V lost 0 bases and J 4 bases, leaving 16 bases between the germline ends. The CDR3 runs 16 residues. Germline-derived CDR1 and CDR2 are MNHEY and SVGAGI. As DNA, the CDR3 is TGTGCCAGCAGTTACTCTCCGGGACTTCCCCTTTACGAGCAGTACTTC. This gives the protein CASSYSPGLPLYEQYF.

The V and J genes are TRBV29-1 and TRBJ1-6; D remains unclear. Trimming pared 6 bases from V and 9 bases from J, leaving 12 bases between. Per the germline V gene, CDR1 is SQVTM and CDR2 is ANQGSEA. This CDR3 is built from 12 residues. The CDR3 reads CSVRHSGSPLHF. The CDR3 DNA reads TGCAGCGTGAGACACAGCGGTTCACCCCTCCACTTT.

The chain has TRBV19 and TRBJ1-1; D not certain. The CDR3 is 18 residues long. Germline-derived CDR1 and CDR2 are LNHDA and SQIVND (reference sequence). V was shortened by 2 bases and J by 0 bases, with 19 bases between the two germline ends. The CDR3 sequence: CASSIRSLTSLLNTEAFF. The CDR3 region has the DNA TGTGCCAGTAGTATAAGGTCCCTGACATCCCTATTGAACACTGAAGCTTTCTTT.

V usage is TRBV30 and J usage is TRBJ1-1; D is unresolved. V was cut by 4 bases and J by 4 bases, with 4 bases left in between. From germline, CDR1 is GTSNPN and CDR2 SVGIG (reference sequence). This CDR3 contains 10 residues. The DNA for the CDR3 is TGTGCCTGGACAGGCACTGAAGCTTTCTTT. It codes for CAWTGTEAFF. The whole variable domain, remainder taken from reference TRBV30 and TRBJ1-1, is SQTIHQWPATLVQPVGSPLSLECTVEGTSNPNLYWYRQAAGRGLQLLFYSVGIGQISSEVPQNLSASRPQDRQFILSSKKLLLSDSGFYLCAWTGTEAFFGQGTRLTVV.

This sequence joins TRBV11-2 and TRBJ2-5, with TRBD2 matching over 7 bases. From germline, CDR1 is SGHAT and CDR2 FQNNGV. V gave up 6 bases and J gave up 7 bases; unmatched junction bases: 17. The CDR3 is 16 amino acids. The CDR3 nucleotides are TGTGCCAGCAGACTAGAATGGGGGACTACCGAGGCGACCCAGTACTTC. This encodes CASRLEWGTTEATQYF.

The V call is TRBV12-5, the J call TRBJ1-5; 7 nucleotides line up with TRBD1. CDR3 size: 16 residues. CDR1 LGHNT and CDR2 FRNRAP come from the germline V gene. With V trimmed by 4 bases and J by 5 bases, 11 bases remained unmatched. CDR3 sequence reads: CASGSQGRLPHQPQHF. Written as DNA, the CDR3 is TGTGCTAGTGGTTCACAGGGGAGGTTGCCTCATCAGCCCCAGCATTTT.

The chain employs TRBV9 and TRBJ1-1; D is perhaps TRBD1 (6 bases). Germline CDR1 reads SGDLS; CDR2 reads YYNGEE. Trimming stripped 3 bases from V and 1 base from J, with 10 bases between. The length of the CDR3 is 14 residues. The chain's CDR3 is CASSGARGNTEAFF. In DNA, the CDR3 is TGTGCCAGCAGCGGAGCCAGGGGGAACACTGAAGCTTTCTTT.

The chain employs TRBV30 and TRBJ2-2; D is unresolved. This CDR3 contains 13 residues. The germline V and J ends were trimmed by 3 bases and 1 base, with 6 bases remaining between them. The germline V gene has CDR1 GTSNPN and CDR2 SVGIG (reference sequence). The CDR3 is CAWRRMNTGELFF. The CDR3 region has the DNA TGTGCCTGGAGGAGGATGAACACCGGGGAGCTGTTTTTT.

The chain combines TRBV19 with TRBJ1-1, with D unclear. Germline lookup yields CDR1 LNHDA and CDR2 SQIVND (reference sequence). The CDR3 length is 10 residues. V lost 9 bases, J lost 6 bases, and 8 bases lay in between. CDR3 amino acids: CASPSPEAFF. CDR3 coding DNA: TGTGCCAGCCCCTCCCCTGAAGCTTTCTTT.

The V call is TRBV19, the J call TRBJ1-5; D gene ambiguous. Per the germline V gene, CDR1 is LNHDA and CDR2 is SQIVND (reference sequence). V lost 1 base, J lost 9 bases, and 16 bases lay in between. This CDR3 has 15 residues. CDR3 nucleotides: TGTGCCAGTAGTATAGTGGGAGATTTCGTTACGCCCCAGCATTTT. The encoded protein is CASSIVGDFVTPQHF. The entire variable domain, with the rest obtained from reference TRBV19 and TRBJ1-5, is as follows: DGGITQSPKYLFRKEGQNVTLSCEQNLNHDAMYWYRQDPGQGLRLIYYSQIVNDFQKGDIAEGYSVSREKKESFPLTVTSAQKNPTAFYLCASSIVGDFVTPQHFGDGTRLSIL.

The chain employs TRBV7-8 and TRBJ1-2; TRBD1 aligns across 7 bases. Germline trimming cut 5 bases from V and 4 bases from J; bases unmatched to any gene: 10. The CDR3 sequence is 15 residues long. Germline loops: CDR1 SGHVS, CDR2 FQNEAQ. The CDR3 sequence is CASSLYRDSAYGYTF. Here the CDR3 DNA reads TGTGCCAGCAGCCTTTACCGGGACAGCGCCTATGGCTACACCTTC.

The chain joins TRBV6-5 to TRBJ2-5; 10 bases fit TRBD1. The assigned J gene may be wrong: the sequence end matches TRBJ2-7 better. Germline CDR1 reads MNHEY; CDR2 reads SVGAGI. This CDR3 is 14 amino acids long. CDR3 amino acids: CASSTDRGPYEQYF. DNA of the CDR3: TGTGCCAGCAGTACCGACAGGGGGCCCTACGAGCAGTACTTC.

The chain joins TRBV11-2 to TRBJ1-1; 8 bases agree with TRBD1. The J segment lost 4 bases and the V segment lost 3 bases, leaving 10 bases of the junction unmatched. This CDR3 comprises 16 residues. CDR1 is SGHAT, CDR2 FQNNGV, per germline. The CDR3 is CASSFLRGRSGTEAFF. The CDR3 DNA reads as TGTGCCAGCAGCTTTCTCAGGGGGCGATCGGGCACTGAAGCTTTCTTT.

The V and J genes are TRBV12-5 and TRBJ2-6, with 7 nucleotides matching TRBD1. This CDR3 has 15 residues. V shed 6 bases and J 4 bases; nucleotides not matched to a gene: 6. Per germline, CDR1 LGHNT and CDR2 FRNRAP. In DNA form, the CDR3 reads TGTGCTAGTGGCCCGACAGGGCCCGGGGCCAACGTCCTGACTTTC. Translation gives CASGPTGPGANVLTF.

This chain links TRBV6-5 with TRBJ2-5; 8 bases are a match to TRBD2. The CDR3 is made up of 14 amino acids. Unmatched junction bases numbered 4, after V lost 6 bases and J lost 1 base. The V gene's germline CDR1 is MNHEY and CDR2 SVGAGI. This chain's CDR3 is CASSPGGAQETQYF. Written as DNA, the CDR3 is TGTGCCAGCAGCCCCGGGGGGGCCCAAGAGACCCAGTACTTC.

J is TRBJ1-1 and V is TRBV11-1, with D uncertain. This CDR3 contains 13 residues. V was clipped by 6 bases and J by 3 bases, with 11 bases between them. Germline assignment: CDR1 SGHAT and CDR2 FQDESV (reference sequence). The CDR3 sequence: CASRMIRDTEAFF. CDR3 in DNA: TGTGCCAGCAGAATGATACGGGACACTGAAGCTTTCTTT.

The rearrangement uses TRBV4-3 and TRBJ1-5; possibly TRBD1 for D (5 bases). Trimming removed 0 bases at V and 3 bases at J, with 9 bases between. The germline V gene encodes CDR1 LGHNA and CDR2 YSLEER. This CDR3 spans 15 amino acids. The CDR3 coding sequence is TGCGCCAGCAGCCAAGATTCAGGGCTCAATCAGCCCCAGCATTTT. Translated: CASSQDSGLNQPQHF.

This clone was recorded once. The rearrangement uses TRBV5-6 and TRBJ1-4; possible D gene TRBD1, 5 bases. Germline V gene data show CDR1 as SGHDT and CDR2 as YYEEEE. The CDR3 is 14 amino acids. V was cut by 0 bases and J by 7 bases, with 10 bases left in between. The DNA for the CDR3 is TGTGCCAGCAGCTTGGAGGGGTTGGGTGAAAAACTGTTTTTT. It yields the protein CASSLEGLGEKLFF.

This CDR3 is CASSLAGPQGGANVLTF. The CDR3 DNA sequence: TGCGCCAGCAGCTTGGCAGGACCACAGGGCGGGGCCAACGTCCTGACTTTC. The chain uses TRBV5-1 and TRBJ2-6, with D perhaps TRBD1 (6 bases). CDR1 is SGHRS, CDR2 YFSETQ, per germline. This CDR3 has 17 amino acids. Trimming took 0 bases from V and 4 from J, leaving 14 bases between them.

The V and J genes are TRBV18 and TRBJ2-1; 7 bases fit TRBD1. The CDR3 sequence is 15 residues long. The ends lost 3 bases at V and 0 bases at J; junction bases unmatched: 2. In germline, CDR1 is KGHSH, CDR2 LQKENI. The CDR3 loop reads CASSPDRSSYNEQFF. In nucleotides, the CDR3 is TGTGCCAGCTCACCGGACAGGAGCTCCTACAATGAGCAGTTCTTC.

V and J are TRBV2 and TRBJ1-2; unclear D gene. There are 15 residues in the CDR3. Germline V gives CDR1 SNHLY, CDR2 FYNNEI. V lost 5 bases to trimming and J lost 4 bases, with 17 bases between them. The CDR3 loop reads CASSPETRPSYGYTF. The CDR3 coding sequence is TGTGCCAGCAGTCCCGAGACACGACCTTCCTATGGCTACACCTTC.

The CDR3 nucleotides are TGTGCCAGCAGTGAATACCCGACCGTAACCGGGACCGGGAGCTCTGAAGCTTTCTTT. Translating it yields CASSEYPTVTGTGSSEAFF. The chain uses TRBV6-1 and TRBJ1-1, with D perhaps TRBD1 (5 bases). Germline CDR1 MNHNS, CDR2 SASEGT. The CDR3 is made up of 19 amino acids. Trimming cost V 2 bases and J 6 bases, with 28 bases left between them.

This rearrangement joins TRBV5-1 to TRBJ2-3; 8 bases line up with TRBD1. This CDR3 spans 16 amino acids. The J segment lost 6 bases and the V segment lost 1 base, leaving 10 bases of the junction unmatched. Germline CDR1 SGHRS, CDR2 YFSETQ. CDR3 protein: CASSLIPGQGADTQYF. CDR3 in DNA: TGCGCCAGCAGCTTGATCCCCGGGCAGGGGGCCGATACGCAGTATTTT.